Shown below are 8 T cell receptor beta chains from a single sample sequenced in a study of blood T cell repertoires in COVID-19. Only in-frame clones appear in the TCRdb table, and some are missing; sequencing was by immunoSEQ multiplex PCR. Of 200,000 to 250,000 clones listed, nearly 90% were seen once; the top ten hold around 15%. Material: PBMCs or T cells enriched from blood (not recorded which). The source is a man aged 30 to 45 who had been exposed to COVID-19.

The CDR3 DNA reads TGTGCCAGTAGTCCCTGGACAGGGCCGAACACTGAAGCTTTCTTT. This translates into CASSPWTGPNTEAFF. The chain joins TRBV19 to TRBJ1-1, with TRBD1 matching 8 bases. This CDR3 contains 15 residues. The J segment lost 1 base and the V segment lost 5 bases, leaving 6 bases of the junction unmatched. CDR1 is LNHDA, CDR2 SQIVND, per germline (reference sequence). The entire variable domain, with the rest obtained from reference TRBV19 and TRBJ1-1, is as follows: DGGITQSPKYLFRKEGQNVTLSCEQNLNHDAMYWYRQDPGQGLRLIYYSQIVNDFQKGDIAEGYSVSREKKESFPLTVTSAQKNPTAFYLCASSPWTGPNTEAFFGQGTRLTVV.

This rearrangement joins TRBV4-2 to TRBJ1-6; D not resolved. V lost 0 bases and J lost 7, with 22 bases in between. Germline-derived CDR1 and CDR2 are LGHNA and YNFKEQ. The CDR3 length is 19 residues. The CDR3 sequence is CASSQDRTGNVFRNSPLHF. CDR3 nucleotide sequence: TGTGCCAGCAGCCAAGATAGGACGGGAAACGTTTTTAGGAATTCACCCCTCCACTTT.

The chain has TRBV7-2 and TRBJ2-3, with 14 bases that match TRBD2. V was pared by 3 bases and J by 7 bases, with 6 bases of the junction left unmatched. Per the germline V gene, CDR1 is SGHTA and CDR2 is FQGNSA. CDR3 length equals 16 residues. CDR3 protein: CASSFRTSGGMNTQYF. In DNA form, the CDR3 reads TGTGCCAGCAGCTTCAGGACTAGCGGGGGGATGAATACGCAGTATTTT. The full variable domain, rest sourced from reference TRBV7-2 and TRBJ2-3, is GAGVSQSPSNKVTEKGKDVELRCDPISGHTALYWYRQSLGQGLEFLIYFQGNSAPDKSGLPSDRFSAERTGGSVSTLTIQRTQQEDSAVYLCASSFRTSGGMNTQYFGPGTRLTVL.

The CDR3, as DNA: TGTGCCAGCAGCTTACATTTAGGCAATCAGCCCCAGCATTTT. It encodes CASSLHLGNQPQHF. The rearrangement joins TRBV11-2 to TRBJ1-5; D remains ambiguous. This CDR3 contains 14 residues. V was shortened by 2 bases and J by 2 bases, with 7 bases between the two germline ends. Looked up from germline, CDR1 is SGHAT and CDR2 is FQNNGV.

DNA for the CDR3: TGTGCCAGCAGGAACAGGACGGGGAACACTGAAGCTTTCTTT. Translation gives CASRNRTGNTEAFF. The chain employs TRBV6-4 and TRBJ1-1, with D perhaps TRBD1 (5 bases). V was shortened by 6 bases and J by 1 base, with 12 bases between the two germline ends. In germline, CDR1 is MRHNA, CDR2 SNTAGT. CDR3 length: 14 residues.

The table lists this clone with a count of one. The chain has TRBV4-1 and TRBJ1-2; tentative D call: TRBD1 (5 bases). CDR3 size: 13 residues. V was trimmed by 2 bases and J by 6 bases, leaving 10 bases between them. Germline assignment: CDR1 MGHRA and CDR2 YSYEKL. DNA of the CDR3: TGCGCCAGCAGCCAAATGGGGCCAGATGGCTACACCTTC. This encodes CASSQMGPDGYTF.

The chain links TRBV3-1 (or the pseudogene TRBV3-2) to TRBJ2-7; TRBD1 might be the D (5 bases). Germline V gene data show CDR1 as LGHDT and CDR2 as YNNKEL (reference sequence). With 1 base removed from V and 5 bases from J, the gap between germline ends came to 15 bases. The CDR3 totals 15 residues. The CDR3 loop reads CASSQVSGWMDEQYF. The CDR3, as DNA: TGTGCCAGCAGCCAAGTGTCAGGGTGGATGGACGAGCAGTACTTC.

This clone was seen a few times. This chain connects TRBV5-1 to TRBJ1-1; TRBD1 agrees at 7 bases. Per germline, CDR1 SGHRS and CDR2 YFSETQ. Trimming took 4 bases from V and 3 from J; bases not matched to a gene: 6. This CDR3 has 14 amino acids. CDR3 region: CASSRTGGYTEAFF. In DNA, the CDR3 is TGCGCCAGCAGCAGGACAGGCGGGTACACTGAAGCTTTCTTT. The variable domain in full, with the rest retrieved from reference TRBV5-1 and TRBJ1-1, is KAGVTQTPRYLIKTRGQQVTLSCSPISGHRSVSWYQQTPGQGLQFLFEYFSETQRNKGNFPGRFSGRQFSNSRSEMNVSTLELGDSALYLCASSRTGGYTEAFFGQGTRLTVV.